These T cell receptor beta chains were read from a single sample in a study of T cell responses to AZD1222 COVID-19 vaccine. The repertoire was sequenced with immunoSEQ multiplex PCR; TCRdb's copy has only in-frame clones and lacks some. The data show approximately 150,000 clones, approximately 90% seen once. Sequences were derived from peripheral blood, sampled on day 0 of AZD1222 vaccination. These TCRs come from an adult in good health. CDR3s leave out the opening cysteine and the closing phenylalanine or tryptophan. Size is stated for part of the rows, as once, few or many counts, or as a class when the clone is expanded.

clone size	V gene	J gene	CDR3 protein
-	TRBV5-1	TRBJ1-2	ASSLAGTGGRGYT
-	TRBV9	TRBJ1-3	ASSGLTGSGNTIY
-	TRBV2	TRBJ1-1	ASSERLGGFTEAF
-	TRBV9	TRBJ2-4	ASSACGSY
-	TRBV7-9	TRBJ2-2	ASGDRDTGELF
-	TRBV25-1	TRBJ1-2	ASSESGGTNYGYT
once	TRBV12-2	TRBJ1-5	ASRLQGYSNQPQH
-	TRBV18	TRBJ2-5	ASSPRAEHQETQY
-	TRBV5-1	TRBJ1-4	ASSLGGGEEKLF
-	TRBV6-5	TRBJ1-5	ASRLNSNQPQH
-	TRBV5-1	TRBJ1-6	ASSLRDGGGSPLH
once	TRBV29-1	TRBJ2-1	SVEDTPGNEQF
-	TRBV6-5	TRBJ1-4	ASSQQSTNEKLF
-	TRBV11-2	TRBJ2-5	ASSLGPGRAKETQY
once	TRBV5-1	TRBJ1-1	ASSSDDRDTEAF
-	TRBV15	TRBJ2-2	ATSRPRLAGIRGTGELF
-	TRBV19	TRBJ1-1	ASSIRGATEAF
few	TRBV10-1	TRBJ2-1	ASTGRPGGRYNEQF
-	TRBV19	TRBJ2-1	ASSFGGAGDEQF
-	TRBV27	TRBJ2-3	ASREQGRDTQY
-	TRBV27	TRBJ1-5	ASRLFSNQPQH
-	TRBV4-2	TRBJ2-7	ASSQDGSSYEQY
-	TRBV9	TRBJ1-2	ASSVGQGYYGYT
once	TRBV29-1	TRBJ2-7	SVGTGAYEQY
-	TRBV14	TRBJ1-2	ASSQVNGGPGYT
-	TRBV5-4	TRBJ2-2	ASRGRGETGELF
once	TRBV12-5	TRBJ2-7	ASGLVVGFGYEQY
-	TRBV10-3	TRBJ1-2	AISELVGYGYT
once	TRBV7-8	TRBJ1-4	ASSLGTRATNEKLF
-	TRBV19	TRBJ1-4	ATTAGRTNEKLF
-	TRBV9	TRBJ1-2	ASALTENYGYT
once	TRBV7-2	TRBJ2-1	ASSLVQFDRASNNEQF
-	TRBV29-1	TRBJ2-1	SVRTGTNEQF
-	TRBV5-1	TRBJ1-2	ASSPRTGQSRSGYT
-	TRBV9	TRBJ2-7	ASSVDWSSYEQY
-	TRBV6-2/TRBV6-3	TRBJ1-6	ASSQGAVGSPLH
-	TRBV5-1	TRBJ2-4	ASRLAGGAKNIQY
-	TRBV3-1/TRBV3-2	TRBJ1-2	ASSQLQLTLGKT
-	TRBV9	TRBJ1-1	ASSVVASNEAF
-	TRBV7-3	TRBJ1-2	ASSFGLWQGLNYGYT
-	TRBV19	TRBJ2-7	ASSKSGQFYEQY
-	TRBV12-3/TRBV12-4	TRBJ1-3	ASTGQLGNTIY
many	TRBV7-8	TRBJ2-7	ASSPRQGPSLMTY
-	TRBV25-1	TRBJ1-1	ASSEFVGTEAF
-	TRBV10-3	TRBJ2-7	AISELLVSSSSEYEQY
-	TRBV24-1	TRBJ2-2	ATGGLAGELF
few	TRBV6-5	TRBJ1-5	ASSLQGGNQPQH
-	TRBV6-2/TRBV6-3	TRBJ2-7	ASSLDIPAYEQY
-	TRBV6-5	TRBJ1-2	ASNRTPGDGYT